Below, 4 T cell receptor beta chains from the same sample are listed, as sequenced in a study of PD-1 blockade in classical Hodgkin lymphoma. Clones were sequenced by immunoSEQ multiplex PCR, and TCRdb holds only the in-frame ones, with some missing. The table records approximately 93,000 clones, roughly 78% of them present only once. Time point of the sample: cycle 4 day 1 (C4D1), after more than five weeks of nivolumab. In every patient, relapse followed autologous stem cell transplantation, while exposure to brentuximab vedotin differed. The sequencing used peripheral blood mononuclear cells (PBMCs), collected before the fourth cycle of nivolumab. The receptors derive from a human donor with classical Hodgkin lymphoma.

CDR3 in amino acids: CASSPLTIGTNTEAFF. CDR3 sequence (DNA): TGTGCCAGCTCACCACTGACGATAGGAACGAACACTGAAGCTTTCTTT. The V call is TRBV18, the J call TRBJ1-1; D ambiguous. V shed 1 base and J shed 1 base, with 13 bases lying between them. Germline values: CDR1 KGHSH, CDR2 LQKENI. This CDR3 comprises 16 residues. Using reference TRBV18 and TRBJ1-1 for the parts outside the CDR3, the full variable domain is NAGVMQNPRHLVRRRGQEARLRCSPMKGHSHVYWYRQLPEEGLKFMVYLQKENIIDESGMPKERFSAEFPKEGPSILRIQQVVRGDSAAYFCASSPLTIGTNTEAFFGQGTRLTVV.

A single count supports this clone. The chain has TRBV7-9 and TRBJ2-7; TRBD2 matches 10 bases. CDR1 SEHNR and CDR2 FQNEAQ come from the germline V gene (reference sequence). J was trimmed by 7 bases and V by 2 bases; bases with no gene match: 8. The CDR3 sequence is 15 residues long. The CDR3 region is CASSLYPSGSNEQYF. DNA of the CDR3: TGTGCCAGCAGCTTATATCCTAGCGGGAGTAATGAGCAGTACTTC.

The chain combines TRBV9 with TRBJ2-5; D assignment may be TRBD1 or TRBD2 (5 bases each). This CDR3 contains 18 residues. Deletions cut 3 bases from V and 0 bases from J, with 21 bases between. The germline V gene has CDR1 SGDLS and CDR2 YYNGEE. The CDR3 DNA reads TGTGCCAGCAGCGGTGAGGGGAATCCCATGGGGTACCAAGAGACCCAGTACTTC. Amino acids: CASSGEGNPMGYQETQYF. Based on the CDR3 plus reference TRBV9 and TRBJ2-5, the full variable domain is DSGVTQTPKHLITATGQRVTLRCSPRSGDLSVYWYQQSLDQGLQFLIQYYNGEERAKGNILERFSAQQFPDLHSELNLSSLELGDSALYFCASSGEGNPMGYQETQYFGPGTRLLVL.

In DNA form, the CDR3 reads TGCGCCAGCAGTGTGGCTCAGGTCGGAGCTTTCTTT. Protein: CASSVAQVGAFF. The genes are TRBV10-2 and TRBJ1-1; D remains unclear. V was cut by 4 bases and J by 10 bases, with 13 bases left in between. Germline V lookup: CDR1 WSHSY, CDR2 SAAADI. CDR3 length equals 12 residues.